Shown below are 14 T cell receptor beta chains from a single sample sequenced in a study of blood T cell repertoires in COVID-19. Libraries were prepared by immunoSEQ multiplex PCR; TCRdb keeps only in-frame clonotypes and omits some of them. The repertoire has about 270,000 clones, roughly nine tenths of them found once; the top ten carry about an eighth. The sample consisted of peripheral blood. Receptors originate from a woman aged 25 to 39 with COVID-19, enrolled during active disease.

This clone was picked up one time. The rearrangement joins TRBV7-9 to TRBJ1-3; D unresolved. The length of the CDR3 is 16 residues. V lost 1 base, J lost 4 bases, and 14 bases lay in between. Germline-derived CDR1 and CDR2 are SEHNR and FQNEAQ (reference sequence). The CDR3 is CASSLGAPEMGNTIYF. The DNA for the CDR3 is TGTGCCAGCAGCTTAGGCGCCCCGGAGATGGGAAACACCATATATTTT.

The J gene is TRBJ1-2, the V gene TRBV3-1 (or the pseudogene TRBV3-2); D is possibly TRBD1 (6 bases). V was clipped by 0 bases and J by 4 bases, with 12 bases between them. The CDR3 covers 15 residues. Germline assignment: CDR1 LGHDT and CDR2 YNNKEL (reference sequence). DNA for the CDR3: TGTGCCAGCAGCCAAGACAGGGGCACCATCTATGGCTACACCTTC. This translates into CASSQDRGTIYGYTF.

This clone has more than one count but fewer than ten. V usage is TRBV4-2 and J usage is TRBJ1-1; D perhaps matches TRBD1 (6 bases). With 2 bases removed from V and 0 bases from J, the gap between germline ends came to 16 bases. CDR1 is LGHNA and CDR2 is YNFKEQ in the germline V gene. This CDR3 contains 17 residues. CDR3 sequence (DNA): TGTGCCAGCAGCCAAAGTCAATGGGGGACACTGAACACTGAAGCTTTCTTT. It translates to CASSQSQWGTLNTEAFF.

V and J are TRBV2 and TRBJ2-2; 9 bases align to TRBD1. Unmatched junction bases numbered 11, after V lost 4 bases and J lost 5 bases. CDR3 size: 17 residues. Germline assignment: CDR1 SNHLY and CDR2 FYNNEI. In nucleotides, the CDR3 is TGTGCCAGCAGTGGGGGGACAGGGTCGTTTCTAACCGGGGAGCTGTTTTTT. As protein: CASSGGTGSFLTGELFF. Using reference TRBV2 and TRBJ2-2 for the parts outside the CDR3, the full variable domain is EPEVTQTPSHQVTQMGQEVILRCVPISNHLYFYWYRQILGQKVEFLVSFYNNEISEKSEIFDDQFSVERPDGSNFTLKIRSTKLEDSAMYFCASSGGTGSFLTGELFFGEGSRLTVL.

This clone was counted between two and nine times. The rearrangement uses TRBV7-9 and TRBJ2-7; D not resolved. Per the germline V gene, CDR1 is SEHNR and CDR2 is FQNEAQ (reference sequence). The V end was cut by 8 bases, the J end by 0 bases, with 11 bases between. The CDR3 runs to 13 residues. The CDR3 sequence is CASPRGHSYEQYF. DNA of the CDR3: TGTGCCAGCCCTCGAGGTCACTCCTACGAGCAGTACTTC.

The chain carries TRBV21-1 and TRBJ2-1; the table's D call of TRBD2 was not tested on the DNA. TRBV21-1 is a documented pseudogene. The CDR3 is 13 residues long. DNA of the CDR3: TGTGCCAGCAGCAAAGGCGGGGGAGATGAGCAGTTCTTC. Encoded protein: CASSKGGGDEQFF.

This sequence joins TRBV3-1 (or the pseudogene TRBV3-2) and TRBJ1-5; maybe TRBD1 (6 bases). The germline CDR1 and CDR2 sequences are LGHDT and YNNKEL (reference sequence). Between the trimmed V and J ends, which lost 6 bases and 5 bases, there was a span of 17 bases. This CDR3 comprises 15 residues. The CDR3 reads CASSRGSPGDQPQHF. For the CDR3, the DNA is TGTGCCAGCAGTCGTGGGTCTCCAGGGGATCAGCCCCAGCATTTT.

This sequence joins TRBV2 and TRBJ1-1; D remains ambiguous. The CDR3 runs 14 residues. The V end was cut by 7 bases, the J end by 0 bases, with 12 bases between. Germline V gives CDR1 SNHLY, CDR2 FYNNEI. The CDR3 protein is CASMRKYVNTEAFF. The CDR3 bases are TGTGCCAGCATGAGGAAGTACGTGAACACTGAAGCTTTCTTT.

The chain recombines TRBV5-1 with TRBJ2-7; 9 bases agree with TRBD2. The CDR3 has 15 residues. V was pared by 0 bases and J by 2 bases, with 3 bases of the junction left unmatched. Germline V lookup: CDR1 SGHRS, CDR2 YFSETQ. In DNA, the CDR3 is TGCGCCAGCAGCTTGGCTAGCGGGGTTACCTACGAGCAGTACTTC. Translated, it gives CASSLASGVTYEQYF.

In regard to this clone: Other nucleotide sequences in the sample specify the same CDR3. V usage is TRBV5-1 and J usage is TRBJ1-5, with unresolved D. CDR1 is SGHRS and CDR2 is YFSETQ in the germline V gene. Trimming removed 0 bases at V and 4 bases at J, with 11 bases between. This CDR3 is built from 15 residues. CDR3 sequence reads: CASSLVAGGNQPQHF. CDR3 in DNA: TGCGCCAGCAGCTTGGTGGCAGGCGGGAATCAGCCCCAGCATTTT.

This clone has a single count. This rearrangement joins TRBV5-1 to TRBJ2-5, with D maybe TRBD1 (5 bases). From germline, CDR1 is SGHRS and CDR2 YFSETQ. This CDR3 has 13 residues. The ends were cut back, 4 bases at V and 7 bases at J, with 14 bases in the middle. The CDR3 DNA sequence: TGCGCCAGCAGCCTGGAAGGGGTCGGGACCCAGTACTTC. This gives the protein CASSLEGVGTQYF.

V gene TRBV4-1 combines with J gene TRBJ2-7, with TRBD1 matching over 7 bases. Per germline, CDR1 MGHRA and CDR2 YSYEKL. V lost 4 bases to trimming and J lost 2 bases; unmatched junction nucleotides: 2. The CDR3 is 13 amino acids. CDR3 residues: CASSLGQTYEQYF. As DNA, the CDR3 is TGCGCCAGCAGCCTGGGACAGACCTACGAGCAGTACTTC.

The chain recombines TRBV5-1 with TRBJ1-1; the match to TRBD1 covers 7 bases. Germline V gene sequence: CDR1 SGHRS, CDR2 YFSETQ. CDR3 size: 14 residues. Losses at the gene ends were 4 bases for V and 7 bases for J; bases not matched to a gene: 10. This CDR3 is CASSQTGSGDEAFF. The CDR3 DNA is TGCGCCAGCAGCCAGACAGGGTCCGGGGATGAAGCTTTCTTT.

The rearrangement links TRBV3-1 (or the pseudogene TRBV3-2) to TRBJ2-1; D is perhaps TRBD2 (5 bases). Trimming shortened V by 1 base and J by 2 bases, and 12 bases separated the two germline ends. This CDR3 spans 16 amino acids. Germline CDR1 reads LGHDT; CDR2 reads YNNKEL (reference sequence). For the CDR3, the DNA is TGTGCCAGCAGCCAAGTGTCAGAGGGAACCTACAATGAGCAGTTCTTC. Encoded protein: CASSQVSEGTYNEQFF.